This TCR beta chain is from a study of CD8+CD57+ T cells in acquired aplastic anemia. Study in general: 3 to 4 ug was the average amount of DNA from sorted CD4+ and CD8+ cells.

CDR3 and TCR beta VDJ profiling relied on genomic DNA as the template. TCRdb recomputed calls from the reads with MiXCR, one row per CDR3 protein. The sample includes roughly 260,000 distinct CDR3 sequences, 40% to 50% of them seen just once. The ends were cut back, 1 base at V and 8 bases at J, with 12 bases in the middle. The CDR3 length is 14 residues. CDR1 is SGHRS and CDR2 is YFSETQ in the germline V gene. The authors sequenced patients whose flow cytometry had shown CD8+CD57+ cell expansion. Everyone among the patients had severe acquired aplastic anemia. All patients were therapy-naive when blood was sampled.

The clonotype was recovered from a human donor with aplastic anemia. J is TRBJ2-2 and V is TRBV5-1, with D possibly TRBD1 on 5 matching bases. Material for sequencing was sorted CD4+, CD8+, or CD8+CD57+ T cells (not recorded which) from PBMCs. DNA of the CDR3: TGCGCCAGCAGCTTGTGCAGGGTAATTGGGGAGCTGTTTTTT. It translates to CASSLCRVIGELFF.